Listed below are T cell receptor beta chains from one sample, sequenced in a study of radiotherapy plus CTLA-4 blockade in lung cancer. Produced via immunoSEQ multiplex PCR; TCRdb's table is partial and in-frame only. The sample shows under 45,000 clones, more than 70% of them seen only once. Material: peripheral blood, obtained from a patient treated with radiotherapy plus ipilimumab. The source is a human donor with non-small cell lung cancer that progressed on radiotherapy plus ipilimumab. CDR3s include the opening cysteine and the closing phenylalanine or tryptophan. Fields, in order: V gene, D gene, J gene, clone size, CDR3 DNA, CDR3 protein. D genes are given only for firm matches. The size of a clone is reported for some rows only, either as once, few or many, or as a class for expanded clones.

TRBV7-9	-	TRBJ2-5	-	TGTGCCAGCAGCTTACTATCAGGGGAAGAGACCCAGTACTTC	CASSLLSGEETQYF
TRBV27	TRBD1	TRBJ2-2	few	TGTGCCAGCAGACCGGGGACAGGTTACACCGGGGAGCTGTTTTTT	CASRPGTGYTGELFF
TRBV6-1	-	TRBJ2-7	few	TGTGCCAGCAGTGAACTGGGCGCCTACGAGCAGTACTTC	CASSELGAYEQYF
TRBV7-6	-	TRBJ2-7	-	TGTGCCAGCAGCTTAGGTACCCAGGTTCCCTACGAGCAGTACTTC	CASSLGTQVPYEQYF
TRBV5-7	TRBD1	TRBJ2-7	-	TGTGCCAGCAGCTTGGGGACAGGGGTAGGAGCCTACGAGCAGTACTTC	CASSLGTGVGAYEQYF
TRBV11-3	TRBD1	TRBJ1-2	-	TGTGCCAGCAGCTTACAAGGACAGGGGGTTGACTATGGCTACACCTTC	CASSLQGQGVDYGYTF
TRBV4-1	TRBD1	TRBJ1-3	-	TGCGCCAGCAGCCAAGTCCCTGAGACAGGGAACCGTGGAAACACCATATATTTT	CASSQVPETGNRGNTIYF
TRBV28	TRBD1	TRBJ2-7	once	TGTGCCAGCAGTGGGGCCACGACAGGGATGGGTGAGCAGTACTTC	CASSGATTGMGEQYF
TRBV5-8	-	TRBJ2-7	-	TGTGCCAGCAGCTTGGACGACAGGTCCTACGAGCAGTACTTC	CASSLDDRSYEQYF
TRBV5-1	-	TRBJ2-5	few	TGCGCCAGCAGTCGGGGGGCGCAAGAGACCCAGTACTTC	CASSRGAQETQYF
TRBV23-1	-	TRBJ2-7	-	TGCGCCAGCAGTCAAACAGGGCAGGGGGAGCAGTACTTC	CASSQTGQGEQYF
TRBV25-1	TRBD1	TRBJ2-3	-	TGTGCCAGCAGTGCGAGGACAGGGACCGGCACAGATACGCAGTATTTT	CASSARTGTGTDTQYF
TRBV7-9	-	TRBJ2-5	-	TGTGCCAGCAGCCAGAGCGGCTCCGACGGAGAGACCCAGTACTTC	CASSQSGSDGETQYF
TRBV15	-	TRBJ1-6	few	TGTGCCACCAGCAAGACAGATTCACCCCTCCACTTT	CATSKTDSPLHF
TRBV15	-	TRBJ2-7	-	TGTGCCACCTCACCACCGTCGGGTGGCGAGCAGTACTTC	CATSPPSGGEQYF
TRBV6-5	-	TRBJ1-2	-	TGTGCCAGCAGTTACTCGAGGCAGCAGGGCTACACCTTC	CASSYSRQQGYTF
TRBV6-1	-	TRBJ1-2	-	TGTGCCAGCAGTGTAATGCGTAGCTACACCTTC	CASSVMRSYTF
TRBV20-1	TRBD1	TRBJ1-6	-	TGCAGTGCTAGCGACAGGGCCGTCCTCCACTTT	CSASDRAVLHF
TRBV6-5	TRBD2	TRBJ2-7	few	TGTGCCAGCAGTTTTTTCGGGACTAGCGGAGCCTACGAGCAGTACTTC	CASSFFGTSGAYEQYF
TRBV15	TRBD1	TRBJ1-6	-	TGTGCCACAAGGGACAGCTATAATTCACCCCTCCACTTT	CATRDSYNSPLHF
TRBV7-2	TRBD2	TRBJ2-1	-	TGTGCCAGCAGCTTAGCGGAGGGCGGGGGGGGCTCCTACAATGAGCAGTTCTTC	CASSLAEGGGGSYNEQFF
TRBV6-1	-	TRBJ2-3	-	TGTGCCAGCAATTTTCACACAGATACGCAGTATTTT	CASNFHTDTQYF
TRBV7-2	TRBD1	TRBJ2-7	once	TGTGCCAGCAGGGTGGGACAGGGTCAAGGGGAGCAGTACTTC	CASRVGQGQGEQYF
TRBV10-3	-	TRBJ1-3	few	TGTGCCATCAGTGTGGACCGTCAGGGCTCTGGAAACACCATATATTTT	CAISVDRQGSGNTIYF
TRBV29-1	-	TRBJ2-2	medium-sized	TGCAGCGTTGAGGTTTTGGGGCCGAACACCGGGGAGCTGTTTTTT	CSVEVLGPNTGELFF
TRBV7-2	-	TRBJ2-7	-	TGTGCCAGCAGCTTCCAGGGCGGAACCTCCTACGAGCAGTACTTC	CASSFQGGTSYEQYF
TRBV5-1	TRBD2	TRBJ2-5	-	TGCGCCAGCAGCCCCTTCCTAAGCGGGGGGGCCAGAGAGACCCAGTACTTC	CASSPFLSGGARETQYF
TRBV9	TRBD1	TRBJ2-1	-	TGTGCCAGCAGCGTGGGGGGCAGGGGGCTCTCGGGTGAGCAGTTCTTC	CASSVGGRGLSGEQFF
TRBV9	TRBD1	TRBJ2-1	-	TGTGCCAGCAGCGTAGGAGGGGGACAGAGCTACAATGAGCAGTTCTTC	CASSVGGGQSYNEQFF
TRBV2	-	TRBJ2-1	-	TGTGCCAGCAGTGATTTCCCATACAATGAGCAGTTCTTC	CASSDFPYNEQFF
TRBV19	TRBD1	TRBJ1-6	-	TGTGCCAGTAGTCCGGGGGACAGGCCTTCACCCCTCCACTTT	CASSPGDRPSPLHF
TRBV6-1	TRBD2	TRBJ2-1	-	TGTGCCAGCAGTGACATAGCGGGGAACAATGAGCAGTTCTTC	CASSDIAGNNEQFF
TRBV4-1	-	TRBJ1-1	-	TGCGCCAGCAGCCAAGAAGGAGATAACACTGAAGCTTTCTTT	CASSQEGDNTEAFF
TRBV5-4	-	TRBJ2-3	-	TGTGCCAGCAGCTTGGCAAGCAGCACAGATACGCAGTATTTT	CASSLASSTDTQYF
TRBV5-1	-	TRBJ1-4	-	TGCGCCAGCAGCTTGAGTGGAGGTAATGAAAAACTGTTTTTT	CASSLSGGNEKLFF
TRBV19	-	TRBJ1-5	-	TGTGCCAGTAGAGGGGTCGTTTCGGGACTAAGCAATCAGCCCCAGCATTTT	CASRGVVSGLSNQPQHF